These 18 T cell receptor beta chains came from one sample sequenced in a study of blood T cell repertoires in COVID-19. Sequenced by immunoSEQ multiplex PCR; TCRdb stores in-frame clones only, minus some. The table includes 200,000 or so clones, 88% detected once. Sequences were obtained from peripheral blood. All receptors come from a woman aged 55-70 years with acute or convalescent COVID-19.

This chain connects TRBV25-1 to TRBJ2-7; TRBD1 is a possible D gene (5 bases). CDR3 size: 18 residues. The V end lost 1 base, the J end lost 6 bases, and 25 bases lay between the germline ends. The germline gives CDR1 MGHDK, CDR2 SYGVNS. CDR3 bases: TGTGCCAGCAGTGAATCGGGCAGGGTAAAACTTGGTAGGTCCGAGCAGTACTTC. It codes for CASSESGRVKLGRSEQYF.

This clone was observed a handful of times. J is TRBJ1-2 and V is TRBV20-1, with D possibly matching TRBD1 (5 bases). The length of the CDR3 is 11 residues. Germline CDR1 reads DFQATT; CDR2 reads SNEGSKA (reference sequence). The V gene lost 7 bases and the J gene lost 3 bases, with 9 bases spanning the gap. This CDR3 is CSVRVDYGYTF. DNA for the CDR3: TGCAGTGTCAGGGTGGACTATGGCTACACCTTC.

V is TRBV28 and J is TRBJ2-1; TRBD1 matches at 7 bases. In germline, CDR1 is MDHEN, CDR2 SYDVKM. J was trimmed by 3 bases and V by 8 bases; bases with no gene match: 7. CDR3 length equals 14 residues. The CDR3 DNA reads as TGTGCCAGCCGGGACAGCGACCTCTACAATGAGCAGTTCTTC. Protein product: CASRDSDLYNEQFF.

This chain links TRBV12-3 or TRBV12-4 with TRBJ2-1, with D perhaps TRBD2 (5 bases). The V gene lost 3 bases and the J gene lost 5 bases, with 8 bases spanning the gap. The CDR3 runs to 13 residues. CDR3 region: CASSFAGHNEQFF. In nucleotides, the CDR3 is TGTGCCAGCAGTTTTGCGGGTCACAATGAGCAGTTCTTC.

This rearrangement joins TRBV28 to TRBJ1-4, with D perhaps TRBD1 (6 bases). The ends were cut back, 2 bases at V and 8 bases at J, with 18 bases in the middle. In germline, CDR1 is MDHEN, CDR2 SYDVKM. CDR3 length: 16 amino acids. CDR3 sequence (DNA): TGTGCCAGCAGTTTAGGAGTATGGGGGCAGAGGGAAAAACTGTTTTTT. This gives the protein CASSLGVWGQREKLFF.

The chain couples TRBV6-6 to TRBJ2-7, with TRBD1 matching 7 bases. The J segment lost 2 bases and the V segment lost 0 bases, leaving 4 bases of the junction unmatched. The CDR3 is 15 amino acids. Germline V gives CDR1 MNHNY, CDR2 SVGAGI (reference sequence). The CDR3 nucleotides are TGTGCCAGCAGTTACTCCACAGGGGTAACCTACGAGCAGTACTTC. It yields the protein CASSYSTGVTYEQYF.

The chain is built from TRBV6-2 or TRBV6-3 and TRBJ2-7; 11 positions agree with TRBD2. Germline V CDR1 and CDR2: MNHEY, SVGEGT. Trimming took 6 bases from V and 2 from J; bases not matched to a gene: 9. CDR3 size: 16 residues. The CDR3 nucleotides are TGTGCCAGCAGCCGGCCAGGACTAGCGGGCGCCTACGAGCAGTACTTC. Its translation: CASSRPGLAGAYEQYF.

The rearrangement uses TRBV4-1 and TRBJ2-1, with 8 bases aligning to TRBD2. V was clipped by 4 bases and J by 2 bases; unmatched bases: 4. Per germline, CDR1 MGHRA and CDR2 YSYEKL. This CDR3 spans 15 amino acids. The CDR3 protein is CASSRVLAAYNEQFF. The CDR3 nucleotides are TGCGCCAGCAGCCGAGTACTAGCGGCCTACAATGAGCAGTTCTTC.

The chain uses TRBV6-6 and TRBJ1-2; possibly TRBD1 for D (5 bases). V dropped 5 bases and J dropped 1 base, with 8 bases sitting between them. The CDR3 is made up of 13 amino acids. In germline, CDR1 is MNHNY, CDR2 SVGAGI (reference sequence). The CDR3 spells CASSATVNYGYTF. Here the CDR3 DNA reads TGTGCCAGCAGTGCGACAGTTAACTATGGCTACACCTTC.

The chain is built from TRBV12-3 or TRBV12-4 and TRBJ2-7, with D perhaps TRBD1 (6 bases). The germline V and J ends were trimmed by 4 bases and 4 bases, with 8 bases remaining between them. This CDR3 region has 12 residues. The CDR3 DNA follows: TGTGCCAGCAGTTCAACAGGGTACGAGCAGTACTTC. As protein: CASSSTGYEQYF.

This rearrangement joins TRBV6-5 to TRBJ1-2; 7 positions agree with TRBD1. The germline V gene encodes CDR1 MNHEY and CDR2 SVGAGI. The junction had 6 bases not matched to a gene; V was cut back by 6 bases and J by 5 bases. This CDR3 comprises 13 residues. In DNA form, the CDR3 reads TGTGCCAGCAGCCTAGACAGGGATTATGGCTACACCTTC. Translated, it gives CASSLDRDYGYTF.

J is TRBJ1-2 and V is TRBV6-5, with D uncertain. The V end lost 0 bases, the J end lost 2 bases, and 4 bases lay between the germline ends. The CDR3 loop spans 13 amino acids. The germline gives CDR1 MNHEY, CDR2 SVGAGI. The CDR3 protein is CASSYSGNYGYTF. The CDR3 DNA sequence: TGTGCCAGCAGTTACTCGGGCAACTATGGCTACACCTTC.

V gene TRBV6-5 combines with J gene TRBJ2-3; 10 bases match TRBD2. The V segment lost 6 bases and the J segment 5 bases; nucleotides outside the gene matches: 5. The CDR3 has 14 residues. In germline, CDR1 is MNHEY, CDR2 SVGAGI. The CDR3 DNA sequence: TGTGCCAGCAGATATGGGACTAGCGTAGATACGCAGTATTTT. Its protein is CASRYGTSVDTQYF.

This chain uses TRBV7-9 with TRBJ2-3, with D possibly being TRBD1 (6 bases). CDR3 length: 15 residues. CDR1 and CDR2 from the germline V gene are SEHNR and FQNEAQ (reference sequence). V gave up 4 bases and J gave up 3 bases, with 14 bases separating them. This chain's CDR3 is CASSSGVKGTDTQYF. The CDR3 region has the DNA TGTGCCAGCAGCTCAGGGGTGAAAGGAACAGATACGCAGTATTTT. The complete variable domain, with remaining parts taken from reference TRBV7-9 and TRBJ2-3, reads DTGVSQNPRHKITKRGQNVTFRCDPISEHNRLYWYRQTLGQGPEFLTYFQNEAQLEKSRLLSDRFSAERPKGSFSTLEIQRTEQGDSAMYLCASSSGVKGTDTQYFGPGTRLTVL.

The rearrangement uses TRBV28 and TRBJ1-5, with D possibly being TRBD1 (5 bases). Germline V gene sequence: CDR1 MDHEN, CDR2 SYDVKM. V was cut by 3 bases and J by 0 bases, with 9 bases left in between. The CDR3 covers 15 residues. CDR3 DNA: TGTGCCAGCAGTTTGGGGGGGGGTAGCAATCAGCCCCAGCATTTT. Protein: CASSLGGGSNQPQHF.

The chain carries TRBV27 and TRBJ2-2; 9 nucleotides align to TRBD2. Germline trimming cut 2 bases from V and 3 bases from J; bases unmatched to any gene: 10. This CDR3 spans 18 amino acids. CDR1 and CDR2 (germline): MNHEY, SMNVEV (reference sequence). The CDR3: CASSLRSVAGAYTGELFF. The CDR3 nucleotides read TGTGCCAGCAGTTTACGTTCGGTAGCGGGGGCCTACACCGGGGAGCTGTTTTTT.

The CDR3 loop is CASRWSESTDTQYF. For the CDR3, the DNA is TGCGCCAGCAGGTGGTCGGAGAGCACAGATACGCAGTATTTT. The rearrangement joins TRBV5-1 to TRBJ2-3; D is unresolved. Germline assignment: CDR1 SGHRS and CDR2 YFSETQ. The length of the CDR3 is 14 residues. V was shortened by 5 bases and J by 0 bases, with 10 bases between the two germline ends.

The chain couples TRBV19 to TRBJ1-5; 8 bases line up with TRBD1. Trimming removed 7 bases from V and 2 bases from J; junction bases left unmatched: 7. CDR1 LNHDA and CDR2 SQIVND come from the germline V gene (reference sequence). This CDR3 is built from 15 residues. The CDR3 reads CASNDVDRGNQPQHF. DNA for the CDR3: TGTGCCAGTAATGACGTGGACAGGGGCAATCAGCCCCAGCATTTT.